The 6 T cell receptor beta chains below all came from one sample that was sequenced in a study of shared clonotypes between healthy human individuals. Using immunoSEQ multiplex PCR, the repertoire was profiled, and TCRdb retains in-frame clones only, with some absent. The profile covers about 470,000 clones, with roughly 77% appearing a single time and about 12% taken by the ten largest. The sequencing input was PBMCs. The receptors here all came from a woman aged 40 to 50 in good health. Some clones in this sample may be carry-over from other donors' samples.

The V and J genes are TRBV4-2 and TRBJ1-2; 10 bases line up with TRBD1. Trimming removed 4 bases from V and 3 bases from J; junction bases left unmatched: 8. Germline V CDR1 and CDR2: LGHNA, YNFKEQ. This CDR3 has 16 amino acids. The CDR3 protein is CASSPKGGTGDYGYTF. The CDR3, as DNA: TGTGCCAGCAGCCCTAAAGGCGGGACAGGGGACTATGGCTACACCTTC.

The sample holds one count of this clone. The genes are TRBV6-5 and TRBJ2-5; D is undetermined. V was clipped by 4 bases and J by 2 bases, with 17 bases between them. Germline V CDR1 and CDR2: MNHEY, SVGAGI. The CDR3 runs 16 residues. CDR3 DNA: TGTGCCAGCAGTTCCATCGGAATGGGCAAACAAGAGACCCAGTACTTC. This gives the protein CASSSIGMGKQETQYF.

This clone was counted between two and nine times. This chain uses TRBV5-1 with TRBJ2-6; weak D call: TRBD1 (6 bases). The V and J ends lost 0 bases and 0 bases respectively, with 13 bases between them. The CDR3 covers 18 residues. The germline CDR1 and CDR2 sequences are SGHRS and YFSETQ. CDR3 in amino acids: CASSLETGRGSGANVLTF. The DNA for the CDR3 is TGCGCCAGCAGCTTGGAGACAGGAAGGGGCTCTGGGGCCAACGTCCTGACTTTC.

This chain links TRBV10-3 with TRBJ1-2, with unresolved D. This CDR3 comprises 13 residues. Germline V gives CDR1 ENHRY, CDR2 SYGVKD. V shed 0 bases and J shed 7 bases, with 9 bases lying between them. This CDR3 is CAISESTKGGYTF. CDR3 DNA: TGTGCCATCAGTGAGTCGACGAAAGGTGGCTACACCTTC.

The rearrangement joins TRBV27 to TRBJ2-7, with D perhaps TRBD1 (6 bases). Trimming cost V 5 bases and J 1 base, with 9 bases left between them. This CDR3 comprises 13 residues. Germline V CDR1 and CDR2: MNHEY, SMNVEV (reference sequence). CDR3 amino acids: CASSGQISYEQYF. The DNA of the CDR3 is TGTGCCAGCAGTGGACAGATTTCCTACGAGCAGTACTTC.

The rearrangement joins TRBV5-5 to TRBJ1-1; D not resolved. CDR1 is SGHKS, CDR2 YYEKEE, per germline (reference sequence). The length of the CDR3 is 11 residues. Trimming removed 2 bases at V and 4 bases at J, with 3 bases between. In DNA, the CDR3 is TGTGCCAGCAGCTTTAGCACTGAAGCTTTCTTT. Translation gives CASSFSTEAFF.